The 27 T cell receptor beta chains below come from one sample, sequenced in a study of control samples from healthy donors and cancer patients. TCRdb's copy holds only in-frame clones and misses some; the assay was immunoSEQ multiplex PCR. The sample has roughly 86,000 clones, 90% to 95% seen once. The sample consisted of blood. The receptor source for this set is a woman aged 25 to 39 in good health.

This chain connects TRBV6-1 to TRBJ1-2; D gene ambiguous. The ends were cut back, 3 bases at V and 1 base at J, with 3 bases in the middle. The CDR3 contains 12 residues. Germline-derived CDR1 and CDR2 are MNHNS and SASEGT. The CDR3: CASSDGNYGYTF. CDR3 coding DNA: TGTGCCAGCAGTGACGGTAACTATGGCTACACCTTC.

The rearrangement links TRBV12-3 or TRBV12-4 to TRBJ1-1; D gene unclear. With 6 bases removed from V and 1 base from J, the gap between germline ends came to 6 bases. The CDR3 spans 12 residues. The CDR3 DNA follows: TGTGCCAGCAGACGGGGGAACACTGAAGCTTTCTTT. As protein: CASRRGNTEAFF.

This clone was seen a few times. The chain is built from TRBV3-1 (or the pseudogene TRBV3-2) and TRBJ1-1, with D possibly matching TRBD1 (5 bases). This CDR3 comprises 15 residues. Germline assignment: CDR1 LGHDT and CDR2 YNNKEL (reference sequence). With 1 base removed from V and 6 bases from J, the gap between germline ends came to 15 bases. CDR3 protein: CASSQGQLVIAEAFF. The CDR3 DNA reads as TGTGCCAGCAGCCAAGGACAGTTAGTGATCGCTGAAGCTTTCTTT.

This chain uses TRBV11-2 with TRBJ2-7; possibly TRBD1 for D (5 bases). Germline CDR1 is SGHAT and CDR2 is FQNNGV. The CDR3 consists of 14 residues. V was trimmed by 5 bases and J by 2 bases, leaving 13 bases between them. The CDR3 coding sequence is TGTGCCAGCAGCCTACAGGCAACCGCCTACGAGCAGTACTTC. This codes for CASSLQATAYEQYF.

The table lists this clone with a count of one. V and J are TRBV28 and TRBJ1-4; 8 positions agree with TRBD1. The CDR3 consists of 17 residues. V lost 3 bases and J lost 8; bases outside the gene matches: 14. Germline values: CDR1 MDHEN, CDR2 SYDVKM. The CDR3 protein is CASSLGFSDREGEKLFF. The CDR3, as DNA: TGTGCCAGCAGTTTGGGGTTCTCGGACAGGGAAGGAGAAAAACTGTTTTTT. The full variable domain, rest sourced from reference TRBV28 and TRBJ1-4, is DVKVTQSSRYLVKRTGEKVFLECVQDMDHENMFWYRQDPGLGLRLIYFSYDVKMKEKGDIPEGYSVSREKKERFSLILESASTNQTSMYLCASSLGFSDREGEKLFFGSGTQLSVL.

This clone appeared once. V gene TRBV19 combines with J gene TRBJ1-5; D gene uncertain. Germline assignment: CDR1 LNHDA and CDR2 SQIVND (reference sequence). V lost 0 bases, J lost 0 bases, and 9 bases lay in between. This CDR3 region has 16 residues. The CDR3 DNA reads as TGTGCCAGTAGTATAGATCCAGGACCTAGCAATCAGCCCCAGCATTTT. This sequence encodes CASSIDPGPSNQPQHF.

This chain uses TRBV28 with TRBJ2-5; 7 bases align to TRBD2. CDR3 length: 14 residues. J lost 7 bases, V lost 5 bases, and 10 bases had no gene match. CDR1 is MDHEN and CDR2 is SYDVKM in the germline V gene. DNA of the CDR3: TGTGCCAGCAGTCCCCCTAGCGGTCGGGCGACCCAGTACTTC. The encoded protein is CASSPPSGRATQYF.

The rearrangement links TRBV7-2 to TRBJ2-7, with 8 bases aligning to TRBD1. The CDR3 covers 15 residues. Unmatched junction bases numbered 3, after V lost 1 base and J lost 1 base. The germline V gene has CDR1 SGHTA and CDR2 FQGNSA. The CDR3 protein is CASSLEGTGSYEQYF. DNA for the CDR3: TGTGCCAGCAGCTTAGAAGGGACAGGTTCCTACGAGCAGTACTTC.

The chain employs TRBV27 and TRBJ1-2, with TRBD1 as a possible D gene (5 bases). The V gene lost 7 bases and the J gene lost 7 bases, with 10 bases spanning the gap. CDR1 and CDR2 (germline): MNHEY, SMNVEV (reference sequence). This CDR3 is built from 11 residues. This CDR3 reads CASMGGFGYTF. CDR3 in DNA: TGTGCCAGCATGGGGGGGTTTGGCTACACCTTC.

The CDR3 reads CASSYGTGGAEAFF. The CDR3 DNA follows: TGTGCCAGCAGTTATGGGACAGGGGGCGCGGAAGCTTTCTTT. The chain combines TRBV6-5 with TRBJ1-1; 12 bases match TRBD1. The CDR3 loop spans 14 amino acids. The trim removed 3 bases at V and 8 bases at J, leaving 4 bases unmatched. CDR1 MNHEY and CDR2 SVGAGI come from the germline V gene.

This chain joins TRBV7-2 and TRBJ1-2; 8 nucleotides line up with TRBD1. The germline V gene encodes CDR1 SGHTA and CDR2 FQGNSA. The CDR3 is made up of 15 amino acids. Germline trimming cut 0 bases from V and 6 bases from J; bases unmatched to any gene: 6. For the CDR3, the DNA is TGTGCCAGCAGCTTAGCGCAACAGGGGGTAAATGGCTACACCTTC. Protein product: CASSLAQQGVNGYTF. The complete variable domain, with remaining parts taken from reference TRBV7-2 and TRBJ1-2, reads GAGVSQSPSNKVTEKGKDVELRCDPISGHTALYWYRQSLGQGLEFLIYFQGNSAPDKSGLPSDRFSAERTGGSVSTLTIQRTQQEDSAVYLCASSLAQQGVNGYTFGSGTRLTVV.

A single count supports this clone. The CDR3 sequence: CASSAGTGEGDTQYF. As DNA, the CDR3 is TGTGCCAGCAGCGCCGGGACAGGGGAAGGAGATACGCAGTATTTT. The chain couples TRBV6-4 to TRBJ2-3; 10 nucleotides agree with TRBD1. Per germline, CDR1 MRHNA and CDR2 SNTAGT. The CDR3 is made up of 15 amino acids. Germline trimming cut 6 bases from V and 5 bases from J; bases unmatched to any gene: 8.

Turning to this clone: This could be a read error, since a much larger clone is one nucleotide away. Other nucleotide sequences in the sample specify the same CDR3. V and J are TRBV7-9 and TRBJ2-1; no firm D call. Germline assignment: CDR1 SEHNR and CDR2 FQNEAQ (reference sequence). This CDR3 is 11 amino acids long. V dropped 5 bases and J dropped 4 bases, with 3 bases sitting between them. CDR3 sequence: CASSPYNEQFF. The CDR3 bases are TGTGCCAGCAGCCCGTACAATGAGCAGTTCTTC.

The chain uses TRBV28 and TRBJ1-5; D remains unclear. CDR3 length equals 14 residues. V was clipped by 4 bases and J by 7 bases, with 14 bases between them. Germline values: CDR1 MDHEN, CDR2 SYDVKM. CDR3 coding DNA: TGTGCCAGCAGTTCCCAGTACAAGGAGCAGCCCCAGCATTTT. This codes for CASSSQYKEQPQHF.

CDR3 nucleotides: TGTGCCAGCAGTTACAAGGGGGTCAGAGATAATTCACCCCTCCACTTT. Amino acid sequence: CASSYKGVRDNSPLHF. The V gene is TRBV6-5, the J gene TRBJ1-6, with D possibly matching TRBD1 (6 bases). The CDR3 has 16 residues. Germline CDR1 is MNHEY and CDR2 is SVGAGI. Trimming cost V 2 bases and J 5 bases, with 13 bases left between them.

This chain joins TRBV19 and TRBJ2-1, with 10 bases matching TRBD1. Trimming removed 6 bases from V and 7 bases from J; junction bases left unmatched: 6. Germline-derived CDR1 and CDR2 are LNHDA and SQIVND (reference sequence). The length of the CDR3 is 14 residues. CDR3 amino acids: CASSQTGGRNEQFF. The CDR3 DNA follows: TGTGCCAGTAGCCAGACAGGGGGCCGGAATGAGCAGTTCTTC.

This rearrangement joins TRBV10-3 to TRBJ1-3, with TRBD1 matching 9 bases. Germline values: CDR1 ENHRY, CDR2 SYGVKD. Trimming removed 6 bases from V and 4 bases from J; junction bases left unmatched: 7. The CDR3 is 15 amino acids. As DNA, the CDR3 is TGTGCCATCAGAGAACAGGGGGCGCGGGGAAACACCATATATTTT. It codes for CAIREQGARGNTIYF.

The chain employs TRBV5-1 and TRBJ1-1, with D perhaps matching TRBD1 (6 bases). This CDR3 has 15 amino acids. Per the germline V gene, CDR1 is SGHRS and CDR2 is YFSETQ. With 0 bases removed from V and 0 bases from J, the gap between germline ends came to 9 bases. The CDR3 here is CASSLGDTMNTEAFF. In DNA, the CDR3 is TGCGCCAGCAGCTTGGGGGACACGATGAACACTGAAGCTTTCTTT.

Here the CDR3 DNA reads TGTGCCAGCAGCCTACCTGGGAGGGACATTCAGTACTTC. As protein: CASSLPGRDIQYF. This chain links TRBV3-1 (or the pseudogene TRBV3-2) with TRBJ2-4; 7 nucleotides line up with TRBD2. This CDR3 has 13 amino acids. Trimming took 4 bases from V and 8 from J; bases not matched to a gene: 5. In germline, CDR1 is LGHDT, CDR2 YNNKEL (reference sequence).

This CDR3 is CASSDRDRNEQFF. In nucleotides, the CDR3 is TGTGCCAGCAGTGACCGCGACAGAAATGAGCAGTTCTTC. The J gene is TRBJ2-1, the V gene TRBV6-4; possibly TRBD1 for D (5 bases). Germline V lookup: CDR1 MRHNA, CDR2 SNTAGT. The CDR3 has 13 residues. The V and J ends lost 2 bases and 7 bases respectively, with 9 bases between them.

This chain links TRBV6-1 with TRBJ2-1; unclear D gene. V lost 1 base and J 8 bases, leaving 9 bases between the germline ends. The CDR3 is 13 residues long. CDR1 MNHNS and CDR2 SASEGT come from the germline V gene. The CDR3 loop reads CASSEVGMDEQFF. The CDR3 region has the DNA TGTGCCAGCAGTGAAGTGGGTATGGATGAGCAGTTCTTC.

The rearrangement uses TRBV3-1 (or the pseudogene TRBV3-2) and TRBJ2-1, with D perhaps matching TRBD1 or TRBD2 (7 bases each). Per germline, CDR1 LGHDT and CDR2 YNNKEL (reference sequence). There are 16 residues in the CDR3. Deletions cut 0 bases from V and 7 bases from J, with 16 bases between. DNA of the CDR3: TGTGCCAGCAGCCAAGATTGGCCAGGGGGGGGTAATGAGCAGTTCTTC. Protein: CASSQDWPGGGNEQFF.

The V and J genes are TRBV5-1 and TRBJ2-5, with unresolved D. V was cut by 5 bases and J by 1 base, with 12 bases left in between. Per germline, CDR1 SGHRS and CDR2 YFSETQ. This CDR3 is built from 14 residues. The CDR3 sequence is CASRGQISQETQYF. The CDR3 nucleotides are TGCGCCAGCAGGGGCCAGATCTCCCAAGAGACCCAGTACTTC.

V usage is TRBV4-1 and J usage is TRBJ1-5; weak D call: TRBD1 (5 bases). CDR1 and CDR2 (germline): MGHRA, YSYEKL. This CDR3 region has 16 residues. Trimming took off 2 bases at V and 6 bases at J, with 17 bases between the two ends. DNA for the CDR3: TGCGCCAGCAGCCAACCCGGCAGGGTATACGGTCAGCCCCAGCATTTT. This codes for CASSQPGRVYGQPQHF.

The chain carries TRBV29-1 and TRBJ1-2; TRBD1 matches at 12 bases. V gave up 6 bases and J gave up 5 bases; unmatched junction bases: 10. This CDR3 has 15 amino acids. Germline loops: CDR1 SQVTM, CDR2 ANQGSEA. The CDR3 nucleotides read TGCAGCGTGTCCGGGACAGGGGGCTTCGATTATGGCTACACCTTC. This encodes CSVSGTGGFDYGYTF.

The V gene is TRBV27, the J gene TRBJ1-2; D not certain. The CDR3 contains 14 residues. CDR1 MNHEY and CDR2 SMNVEV come from the germline V gene (reference sequence). Deletions cut 6 bases from V and 4 bases from J, with 15 bases between. The CDR3 loop is CASRRTSGSYGYTF. The CDR3 DNA sequence: TGTGCCAGCAGGAGAACCTCCGGGTCCTATGGCTACACCTTC.

This chain links TRBV7-9 with TRBJ1-2; D not resolved. The CDR3 runs to 12 residues. The germline CDR1 and CDR2 sequences are SEHNR and FQNEAQ (reference sequence). V shed 5 bases and J shed 8 bases, with 12 bases lying between them. The CDR3 region is CASSIEQSGYTF. Here the CDR3 DNA reads TGTGCCAGCAGCATAGAGCAGAGCGGCTACACCTTC.